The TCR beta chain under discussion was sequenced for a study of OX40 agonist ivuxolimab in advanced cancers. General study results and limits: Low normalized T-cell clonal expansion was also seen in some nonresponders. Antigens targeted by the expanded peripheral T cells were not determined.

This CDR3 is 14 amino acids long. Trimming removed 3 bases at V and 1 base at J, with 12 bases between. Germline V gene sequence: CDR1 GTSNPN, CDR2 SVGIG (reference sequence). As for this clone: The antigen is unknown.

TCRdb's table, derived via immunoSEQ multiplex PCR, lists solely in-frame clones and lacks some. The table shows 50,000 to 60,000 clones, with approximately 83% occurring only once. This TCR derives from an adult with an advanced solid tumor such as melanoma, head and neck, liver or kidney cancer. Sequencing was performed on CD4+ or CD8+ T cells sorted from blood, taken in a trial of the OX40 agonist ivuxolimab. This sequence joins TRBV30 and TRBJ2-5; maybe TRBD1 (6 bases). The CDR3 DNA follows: TGTGCCTGGAGGGGGACAAGGATCCAAGAGACCCAGTACTTC. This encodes CAWRGTRIQETQYF.